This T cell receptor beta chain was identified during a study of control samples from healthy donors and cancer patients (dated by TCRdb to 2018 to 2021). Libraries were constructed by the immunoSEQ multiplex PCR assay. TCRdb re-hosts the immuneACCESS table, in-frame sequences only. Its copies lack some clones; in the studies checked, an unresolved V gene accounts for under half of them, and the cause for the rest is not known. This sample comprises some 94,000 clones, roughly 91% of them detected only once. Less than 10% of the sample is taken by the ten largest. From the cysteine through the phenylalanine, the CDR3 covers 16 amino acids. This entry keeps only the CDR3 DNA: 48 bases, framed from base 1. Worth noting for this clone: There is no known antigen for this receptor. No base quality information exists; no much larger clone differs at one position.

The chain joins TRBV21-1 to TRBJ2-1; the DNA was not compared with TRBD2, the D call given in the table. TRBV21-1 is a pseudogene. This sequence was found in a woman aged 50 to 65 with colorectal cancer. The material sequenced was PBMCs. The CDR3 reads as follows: CASSPREGPSYNEQFF. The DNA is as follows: TGTGCCAGCAGCCCCAGGGAGGGTCCCTCCTACAATGAGCAGTTCTTC.